The 32 T cell receptor beta chains listed next were all sequenced from one sample in a study of control samples from healthy donors and cancer patients. This table comes from immunoSEQ multiplex PCR, and its TCRdb copy is limited to in-frame clones, with some not included. The sample lists some 150,000 clones, around 92% occurring once. Material: blood. The receptor set was obtained from a man in his thirties or forties in good health.

The CDR3 reads CASTHPSVNQPQHF. The CDR3, as DNA: TGTGCCAGCACCCACCCGTCAGTCAATCAGCCCCAGCATTTT. The chain combines TRBV6-5 with TRBJ1-5; D is undetermined. V lost 7 bases, J lost 3 bases, and 13 bases lay in between. This CDR3 is 14 amino acids long. CDR1 and CDR2 (germline): MNHEY, SVGAGI.

In its sample, this clone was seen once. The chain has TRBV7-7 and TRBJ1-1, with D perhaps TRBD1 (6 bases). Trimming left V 8 bases short and J 1 base short, with 11 bases between. The CDR3 is 13 residues long. Germline V gene sequence: CDR1 SSHAT, CDR2 FNYEAQ (reference sequence). The CDR3 DNA reads as TGTGCCAGCTCGGACAGACCGAACACTGAAGCTTTCTTT. This codes for CASSDRPNTEAFF.

With regard to this clone: The junction differs from germline at one of its ends, possibly a read error. V and J are TRBV30 and TRBJ1-2; D not resolved. The CDR3 covers 11 residues. The V gene's germline CDR1 is GTSNPN and CDR2 SVGIG (reference sequence). Here the CDR3 reads CAWSVGKDGDF. DNA for the CDR3: TGTGCCTGGAGTGTAGGGAAGGACGGCGACTTC.

This rearrangement joins TRBV12-3 or TRBV12-4 to TRBJ1-5; D unresolved. Trimming took off 1 base at V and 9 bases at J, with 10 bases between the two ends. This CDR3 spans 13 amino acids. This CDR3 is CASSLVISGPQHF. The CDR3 bases are TGTGCCAGCAGTTTAGTGATTAGCGGGCCCCAGCATTTT.

V is TRBV27 and J is TRBJ1-2; the match to TRBD1 covers 12 bases. The CDR3 consists of 16 residues. V dropped 5 bases and J dropped 4; count of bases not matched to a gene: 8. Germline V gene sequence: CDR1 MNHEY, CDR2 SMNVEV (reference sequence). CDR3 sequence reads: CASSHGTGGASYGYTF. The CDR3 DNA sequence: TGTGCCAGCAGTCATGGGACAGGGGGCGCAAGCTATGGCTACACCTTC.

The chain carries TRBV2 and TRBJ1-2, with D possibly matching TRBD1 (5 bases). The V end was cut by 4 bases, the J end by 7 bases, with 10 bases between. This CDR3 comprises 12 residues. CDR1 SNHLY and CDR2 FYNNEI come from the germline V gene. CDR3 protein: CASSGTGPGYTF. The DNA of the CDR3 is TGTGCCAGCAGTGGTACGGGGCCTGGCTACACCTTC. Variable domain in full (rest from reference TRBV2 and TRBJ1-2): EPEVTQTPSHQVTQMGQEVILRCVPISNHLYFYWYRQILGQKVEFLVSFYNNEISEKSEIFDDQFSVERPDGSNFTLKIRSTKLEDSAMYFCASSGTGPGYTFGSGTRLTVV.

J is TRBJ1-5 and V is TRBV11-2, with TRBD1 as a possible D gene (5 bases). This CDR3 region has 16 residues. The V end lost 5 bases, the J end lost 3 bases, and 17 bases lay between the germline ends. The germline gives CDR1 SGHAT, CDR2 FQNNGV. Here the CDR3 reads CASSPGTRSYNQPQHF. The DNA for the CDR3 is TGTGCCAGCAGCCCTGGGACGCGGTCCTACAATCAGCCCCAGCATTTT.

The DNA for the CDR3 is TGTGCCAGCAGTTTATATGCAGAGTCCTACGAGCAGTACTTC. Protein sequence: CASSLYAESYEQYF. The chain couples TRBV27 to TRBJ2-7; unclear D gene. The V end lost 1 base, the J end lost 1 base, and 8 bases lay between the germline ends. The CDR3 is made up of 14 amino acids. Germline V gene sequence: CDR1 MNHEY, CDR2 SMNVEV (reference sequence).

V and J are TRBV19 and TRBJ1-1; 8 bases match TRBD1. CDR3 length equals 13 residues. Trimming removed 5 bases from V and 4 bases from J; junction bases left unmatched: 3. Germline-derived CDR1 and CDR2 are LNHDA and SQIVND (reference sequence). CDR3 region: CASSSTGGTEAFF. The CDR3 bases are TGTGCCAGTAGTTCAACAGGGGGCACTGAAGCTTTCTTT.

This clone was counted between two and nine times. J is TRBJ1-1 and V is TRBV7-8; D not certain. V gave up 3 bases and J gave up 0 bases, with 8 bases separating them. In germline, CDR1 is SGHVS, CDR2 FQNEAQ. The CDR3 has 14 amino acids. The CDR3 bases are TGTGCCAGCAGCTTTTCTCAGTTGAACACTGAAGCTTTCTTT. The encoded protein is CASSFSQLNTEAFF.

The V gene is TRBV19, the J gene TRBJ2-2; 7 bases fit TRBD1. The CDR3 sequence is 15 residues long. The J segment lost 1 base and the V segment lost 6 bases, leaving 5 bases of the junction unmatched. Per germline, CDR1 LNHDA and CDR2 SQIVND (reference sequence). The CDR3 nucleotides read TGTGCCAGTAGGGGCTGGGACAGGAACACCGGGGAGCTGTTTTTT. Protein: CASRGWDRNTGELFF.

The chain joins TRBV19 to TRBJ1-1; D is perhaps TRBD1 (6 bases). Germline assignment: CDR1 LNHDA and CDR2 SQIVND (reference sequence). Trimming removed 6 bases from V and 0 bases from J, with 14 bases in between. The length of the CDR3 is 15 residues. As DNA, the CDR3 is TGTGCCAGTAGACAATTACAGGGATTGAACACTGAAGCTTTCTTT. Translated: CASRQLQGLNTEAFF.

The chain combines TRBV27 with TRBJ2-3; 11 bases fit TRBD2. Germline-derived CDR1 and CDR2 are MNHEY and SMNVEV (reference sequence). The CDR3 sequence is 17 residues long. The junction had 12 bases not matched to a gene; V was cut back by 8 bases and J by 2 bases. CDR3 sequence: CASSPSGGSADTDTQYF. DNA of the CDR3: TGTGCCAGCTCCCCTAGCGGGGGGTCGGCCGACACAGATACGCAGTATTTT.

The rearrangement joins TRBV7-9 to TRBJ2-3, with a tentative D call TRBD1 (5 bases). Germline assignment: CDR1 SEHNR and CDR2 FQNEAQ (reference sequence). The CDR3 is made up of 17 amino acids. V was pared by 1 base and J by 2 bases, with 16 bases between. CDR3 in DNA: TGTGCCAGCAGCTTAGGGTCTGAGGACAAAAACACAGATACGCAGTATTTT. This translates into CASSLGSEDKNTDTQYF. Together with reference TRBV7-9 and TRBJ2-3, the CDR3 gives the full variable domain: DTGVSQNPRHKITKRGQNVTFRCDPISEHNRLYWYRQTLGQGPEFLTYFQNEAQLEKSRLLSDRFSAERPKGSFSTLEIQRTEQGDSAMYLCASSLGSEDKNTDTQYFGPGTRLTVL.

There are a few counts of this clone. The V gene is TRBV4-1, the J gene TRBJ1-2; no firm D call. The germline V gene has CDR1 MGHRA and CDR2 YSYEKL. V was cut by 2 bases and J by 4 bases, with 17 bases left in between. This CDR3 is 16 amino acids long. In DNA form, the CDR3 reads TGCGCCAGCAGCCAAAAAAGCAACAAGGACCCCTATGGCTACACCTTC. It specifies CASSQKSNKDPYGYTF.

The chain combines TRBV5-8 with TRBJ1-3; 7 bases agree with TRBD1. The ends lost 2 bases at V and 0 bases at J; junction bases unmatched: 5. This CDR3 region has 16 residues. CDR1 is SGHTS and CDR2 is YDEGEE in the germline V gene. The CDR3 reads CASSFRTGLSGNTIYF. For the CDR3, the DNA is TGTGCCAGCAGCTTCCGGACAGGCCTCTCTGGAAACACCATATATTTT.

This clone was observed a handful of times. The sample has other DNA sequences that encode this CDR3 too. The chain combines TRBV12-3 or TRBV12-4 with TRBJ2-2; unclear D gene. V dropped 6 bases and J dropped 5 bases, with 4 bases sitting between them. There are 11 residues in the CDR3. The CDR3, as DNA: TGTGCCAGCAGGTTAACCGGGGAGCTGTTTTTT. Translating gives CASRLTGELFF.

The sample holds a few counts of this clone. The chain employs TRBV24-1 and TRBJ1-2; TRBD1 agrees at 9 bases. Germline V gene sequence: CDR1 KGHDR, CDR2 SFDVKD. There are 13 residues in the CDR3. Trimming cost V 7 bases and J 7 bases; bases outside gene matches: 6. CDR3 DNA sequence: TGTGCCACCAGGGGACAGGGAATATCTGGCTACACCTTC. Encoded protein: CATRGQGISGYTF.

This clone was counted a single time. This chain connects TRBV4-2 to TRBJ2-7; 9 bases fit TRBD1. Trimming took 0 bases from V and 3 from J; bases not matched to a gene: 6. Per germline, CDR1 LGHNA and CDR2 YNFKEQ. CDR3 length equals 16 residues. CDR3: CASSQDYGTGNYEQYF. The CDR3 nucleotides read TGTGCCAGCAGCCAAGATTACGGGACAGGGAACTACGAGCAGTACTTC.

This chain links TRBV19 with TRBJ2-1; TRBD1 matches at 9 bases. The V gene end was trimmed by 5 bases and the J gene end by 5 bases; junction bases not matched to a gene: 7. Germline V CDR1 and CDR2: LNHDA, SQIVND (reference sequence). The CDR3 consists of 15 residues. The CDR3 sequence is CASSVDRGINNEQFF. CDR3 coding DNA: TGTGCCAGTAGTGTTGACAGGGGGATAAACAATGAGCAGTTCTTC.

This sequence joins TRBV18 and TRBJ1-1; no clear D. Germline V lookup: CDR1 KGHSH, CDR2 LQKENI. The CDR3 is made up of 18 amino acids. Trimming left V 5 bases short and J 3 bases short, with 25 bases between. Here the CDR3 DNA reads TGTGCCAGCTCAACCTCGGGAGGAGGGAAGGCATTGGACACTGAAGCTTTCTTT. It is translated as CASSTSGGGKALDTEAFF. The full variable domain, rest sourced from reference TRBV18 and TRBJ1-1, is NAGVMQNPRHLVRRRGQEARLRCSPMKGHSHVYWYRQLPEEGLKFMVYLQKENIIDESGMPKERFSAEFPKEGPSILRIQQVVRGDSAAYFCASSTSGGGKALDTEAFFGQGTRLTVV.

The chain couples TRBV28 to TRBJ1-1; 7 bases line up with TRBD1. V gave up 6 bases and J gave up 4 bases; unmatched junction bases: 5. CDR3 size: 13 residues. CDR1 is MDHEN, CDR2 SYDVKM, per germline. Here the CDR3 DNA reads TGTGCCAGCAGCGATTCAGGGGGCACTGAAGCTTTCTTT. It specifies CASSDSGGTEAFF.

The V call is TRBV10-2, the J call TRBJ1-2; possibly TRBD1 for D (6 bases). V was shortened by 6 bases and J by 7 bases, with 21 bases between the two germline ends. The CDR3 length is 15 residues. Germline V CDR1 and CDR2: WSHSY, SAAADI. For the CDR3, the DNA is TGCGCCAGCAGACCCGGGGGGGGGCCCCTGGGTGGCTACACCTTC. Protein product: CASRPGGGPLGGYTF.

Concerning this clone: Other DNA sequences in this specimen translate into the identical CDR3. V is TRBV19 and J is TRBJ2-2, with 9 positions matching TRBD1. CDR1 and CDR2 (germline): LNHDA, SQIVND (reference sequence). V shed 9 bases, J shed 7 bases, and the junction held 12 bases outside the gene matches. This CDR3 has 15 amino acids. CDR3 sequence (DNA): TGTGCCAGCGAACCTGGACAGGGGAAATACGGGGAGCTGTTTTTT. Translation: CASEPGQGKYGELFF.

The chain joins TRBV27 to TRBJ2-3; 7 nucleotides match TRBD1. The CDR3 has 17 residues. Germline loops: CDR1 MNHEY, CDR2 SMNVEV (reference sequence). V lost 3 bases to trimming and J lost 1 base; unmatched junction nucleotides: 10. The DNA for the CDR3 is TGTGCCAGCAGTTTCGTAACAGGGGAAAAGGGCACAGATACGCAGTATTTT. Encoded protein: CASSFVTGEKGTDTQYF.

The gene calls are TRBV19 and TRBJ2-7; 7 bases match TRBD1. J lost 0 bases, V lost 5 bases, and 13 bases had no gene match. This CDR3 contains 17 residues. From germline, CDR1 is LNHDA and CDR2 SQIVND (reference sequence). The CDR3 bases are TGTGCCAGTAGTCCAACGGACAGGCCGGGGCTCTCCTACGAGCAGTACTTC. The encoded protein is CASSPTDRPGLSYEQYF.

The chain combines TRBV6-5 with TRBJ1-1; D may be TRBD1 (5 bases). The germline CDR1 and CDR2 sequences are MNHEY and SVGAGI. The CDR3 is 12 amino acids. The germline V and J ends were trimmed by 6 bases and 5 bases, with 10 bases remaining between them. CDR3 nucleotide sequence: TGTGCCAGCAGCTTCGGGGGAACTGAAGCTTTCTTT. Translated, it gives CASSFGGTEAFF.

The V gene is TRBV6-5, the J gene TRBJ2-7; 8 bases fit TRBD1. The V segment lost 8 bases and the J segment 0 bases; nucleotides outside the gene matches: 3. This CDR3 has 13 amino acids. Germline CDR1 MNHEY, CDR2 SVGAGI. CDR3 residues: CASRGQGSYEQYF. The DNA for the CDR3 is TGTGCCAGCCGAGGACAGGGCTCCTACGAGCAGTACTTC.

CDR3 sequence (DNA): TGTGCCACCAGCAGGGGGCAGAGCACAGATACGCAGTATTTT. It yields the protein CATSRGQSTDTQYF. The chain couples TRBV15 to TRBJ2-3; possibly TRBD1 for D (5 bases). Germline CDR1 is LNHNV and CDR2 is YYDKDF (reference sequence). Trimming shortened V by 3 bases and J by 0 bases, and 7 bases separated the two germline ends. The CDR3 spans 14 residues.

The chain couples TRBV2 to TRBJ2-7; D possibly corresponds to TRBD2 (5 bases). This CDR3 contains 15 residues. The V gene's germline CDR1 is SNHLY and CDR2 FYNNEI. Trimming cost V 1 base and J 3 bases, with 13 bases left between them. The CDR3 here is CASSEGERPNYEQYF. Here the CDR3 DNA reads TGTGCCAGCAGTGAAGGAGAGCGGCCCAACTACGAGCAGTACTTC. The entire variable domain, with the rest obtained from reference TRBV2 and TRBJ2-7, is as follows: EPEVTQTPSHQVTQMGQEVILRCVPISNHLYFYWYRQILGQKVEFLVSFYNNEISEKSEIFDDQFSVERPDGSNFTLKIRSTKLEDSAMYFCASSEGERPNYEQYFGPGTRLTVT.

The chain carries TRBV2 and TRBJ2-1, with 9 bases lining up with TRBD2. V dropped 5 bases and J dropped 8; count of bases not matched to a gene: 10. In germline, CDR1 is SNHLY, CDR2 FYNNEI. This CDR3 contains 15 residues. The CDR3: CASSSSAGGPDEQFF. The CDR3 DNA sequence: TGTGCCAGCAGTAGCTCTGCGGGGGGGCCAGATGAGCAGTTCTTC.

The chain uses TRBV19 and TRBJ2-7; TRBD1 aligns across 11 bases. V gave up 6 bases and J gave up 3 bases; unmatched junction bases: 4. CDR1 and CDR2 (germline): LNHDA, SQIVND (reference sequence). CDR3 size: 14 residues. The CDR3 here is CASRTGTGGYEQYF. Here the CDR3 DNA reads TGTGCCAGTAGAACCGGGACAGGGGGCTACGAGCAGTACTTC.